This TCR beta chain was profiled in a study of blood T cell repertoires in COVID-19. Study-level information: The origin of the acute and convalescent COVID-19 samples was the United States, Italy and Spain. Sample material is recorded as cDNA or gDNA derived from T cells, B-cell-depleted T cells, or PBMCs.

Original analysis: Counts of nucleated cells, estimated from reference gene primer amplification, were obtained. Method: immunoSEQ multiplex PCR; TCRdb's copy keeps in-frame clones and lacks some. The V and J calls and the clone size are those of that table, but D and trimming were determined from the DNA. Of 170,000 or so clones in the sample, roughly 90% were seen once. Trimming cost V 5 bases and J 9 bases, with 23 bases left between them. The CDR3 runs 16 residues. Per germline, CDR1 MDHEN and CDR2 SYDVKM. The chain is built from TRBV28 and TRBJ1-5, with D possibly matching TRBD1 (6 bases). The material sequenced was peripheral blood. The sequence derives from a man aged 50 or older with acute or convalescent COVID-19. CDR3 DNA sequence: TGTGCCAGCAGTCCCAGGGCAGGGGCGGCTAGACGGCCCCAGCATTTT. Translation gives CASSPRAGAARRPQHF.